A selection of T cell receptor beta chains follows, all from one sample in a study of OX40 agonist ivuxolimab in advanced cancers. Generated by immunoSEQ multiplex PCR, the TCRdb table keeps only in-frame clones and is missing some. The top ten clones hold around 0.57% of a sample with over 100,000 clones, 85% to 90% of them seen once. The sample was CD4+ or CD8+ T cells sorted from blood, taken in a trial of the OX40 agonist ivuxolimab. The receptors here all came from an adult with an advanced solid tumor such as melanoma, head and neck, liver or kidney cancer. Both conserved end residues are part of each CDR3. D genes are given only for firm matches. Only some rows state a clone size, as once, few, many or a class for expanded clones.

D gene: .; J gene: TRBJ1-3; clone size: .; V gene: TRBV21-1; CDR3 DNA: TGTGCCAGCAGCAATTACGAGGCCTCTGGAAACACCATATATTTT; CDR3 protein: CASSNYEASGNTIYF
D gene: .; J gene: TRBJ1-2; clone size: .; V gene: TRBV2; CDR3 DNA: TGTGCCAGCTCCCCAGGACTACGATCTGATGGCTACACCTTC; CDR3 protein: CASSPGLRSDGYTF
D gene: .; J gene: TRBJ2-2; clone size: .; V gene: TRBV28; CDR3 DNA: TGTGCCAGCAGAGCATTAACTAGCTATCCCGGGGAGCTGTTTTTT; CDR3 protein: CASRALTSYPGELFF
D gene: TRBD1; J gene: TRBJ1-4; clone size: .; V gene: TRBV2; CDR3 DNA: TGTGCCAGCAGTGAATGGCGGGCCGGGACAGGTACAGAACTGTTTTTT; CDR3 protein: CASSEWRAGTGTELFF
D gene: TRBD2; J gene: TRBJ2-5; clone size: .; V gene: TRBV7-9; CDR3 DNA: TGTGCCAGCAGCGTACTAGCGGGGGAGACCCAGTACTTC; CDR3 protein: CASSVLAGETQYF
D gene: TRBD1; J gene: TRBJ2-3; clone size: .; V gene: TRBV4-3; CDR3 DNA: TGCGCCAGCAGCCAGGACAGGTGGAATGGGGATACGCAGTATTTT; CDR3 protein: CASSQDRWNGDTQYF
D gene: TRBD1; J gene: TRBJ2-1; clone size: .; V gene: TRBV6-5; CDR3 DNA: TGTGCCAGCATTTCCGGGACAGGGGGCATTGAGCAGTTCTTC; CDR3 protein: CASISGTGGIEQFF
D gene: .; J gene: TRBJ2-5; clone size: .; V gene: TRBV19; CDR3 DNA: TGTGCCAGTAGTATAGCGGGGGAAGAGACCCAGTACTTC; CDR3 protein: CASSIAGEETQYF
D gene: .; J gene: TRBJ2-7; clone size: .; V gene: TRBV4-3; CDR3 DNA: TGCGCCAGCAGCCAAGAGTGGGGATCCGAGCAGTACTTC; CDR3 protein: CASSQEWGSEQYF
D gene: .; J gene: TRBJ1-5; clone size: .; V gene: TRBV6-5; CDR3 DNA: TGTGCCAGCAGTTACTCAGGGGACGGGAGCCAGCCCCAGCATTTT; CDR3 protein: CASSYSGDGSQPQHF
D gene: TRBD1; J gene: TRBJ2-1; clone size: .; V gene: TRBV7-9; CDR3 DNA: TGTGCCAGCAGCTTAATGTTTGGGACAGGGTCCTACAATGAGCAGTTCTTC; CDR3 protein: CASSLMFGTGSYNEQFF
D gene: TRBD1; J gene: TRBJ1-2; clone size: .; V gene: TRBV19; CDR3 DNA: TGTGCCAGTAGTATCCGGGACAGGGGTAGCAACTATGGCTACACCTTC; CDR3 protein: CASSIRDRGSNYGYTF
D gene: .; J gene: TRBJ2-6; clone size: once; V gene: TRBV11-3; CDR3 DNA: TGTGCCAGCAGCTTGATTACGGGTCAGGGGTTCTCTGGGGCCAACGTCCTGACTTTC; CDR3 protein: CASSLITGQGFSGANVLTF
D gene: .; J gene: TRBJ1-1; clone size: .; V gene: TRBV7-9; CDR3 DNA: TGTGCCAGCAGCCCTTTGAGCACTGAAGCTTTCTTT; CDR3 protein: CASSPLSTEAFF
D gene: .; J gene: TRBJ1-5; clone size: .; V gene: TRBV25-1; CDR3 DNA: TGTGCCAGCAGTGAAGTCGGCCGGGGGGGAGCCCAGCATTTT; CDR3 protein: CASSEVGRGGAQHF
D gene: TRBD2; J gene: TRBJ2-5; clone size: .; V gene: TRBV19; CDR3 DNA: TGTGCCAGTAGTATGGGAAGACTAGCGGGGGCGTTGAGGGAGACCCAGTACTTC; CDR3 protein: CASSMGRLAGALRETQYF
D gene: .; J gene: TRBJ2-2; clone size: .; V gene: TRBV7-7; CDR3 DNA: TGTGCTAGCAGCTTAGCTGCGGCTGGCAGAGGGGAGCTGTTTTTT; CDR3 protein: CASSLAAAGRGELFF
D gene: TRBD1; J gene: TRBJ2-5; clone size: .; V gene: TRBV19; CDR3 DNA: TGTGCCAGTAGCTCGACAGGGCGGGAGACCCAGTACTTC; CDR3 protein: CASSSTGRETQYF
D gene: .; J gene: TRBJ2-7; clone size: .; V gene: TRBV9; CDR3 DNA: TGTGCCAGCAGCGCCCGGGACGGTCCCTACGAGCAGTACTTC; CDR3 protein: CASSARDGPYEQYF
D gene: .; J gene: TRBJ1-1; clone size: .; V gene: TRBV27; CDR3 DNA: TGTGCCAGCAGTTTATCGAGGAGGGACACTGAAGCTTTCTTT; CDR3 protein: CASSLSRRDTEAFF
D gene: .; J gene: TRBJ1-4; clone size: .; V gene: TRBV5-4; CDR3 DNA: TGTGCCAGCAGCTTGAGACAGCTAGGTAATGAAAAACTGTTTTTT; CDR3 protein: CASSLRQLGNEKLFF
D gene: .; J gene: TRBJ2-3; clone size: .; V gene: TRBV7-2; CDR3 DNA: TGTGCCAGCAGCTCAGCTAAGGGAGTCAAGAATACGCAGTATTTT; CDR3 protein: CASSSAKGVKNTQYF
D gene: .; J gene: TRBJ2-7; clone size: .; V gene: TRBV14; CDR3 DNA: TGTGCCAGCAGCCGGGGCGGACGGAGCTCCTACGAGCAGTACTTC; CDR3 protein: CASSRGGRSSYEQYF
D gene: .; J gene: TRBJ1-1; clone size: .; V gene: TRBV7-2; CDR3 DNA: TGTGCCAGCAGCTCGAGGGCAGAAGCTTTCTTT; CDR3 protein: CASSSRAEAFF
D gene: .; J gene: TRBJ2-1; clone size: .; V gene: TRBV10-1; CDR3 DNA: TGCGCCAGCCAATACCGGGACGAGGATGAGCAGTTCTTC; CDR3 protein: CASQYRDEDEQFF
D gene: TRBD2; J gene: TRBJ2-7; clone size: .; V gene: TRBV7-2; CDR3 DNA: TGTGCCAGCAGCTTACAAGCGGGGGGTTCCGAGCAGTACTTC; CDR3 protein: CASSLQAGGSEQYF
D gene: .; J gene: TRBJ2-5; clone size: .; V gene: TRBV18; CDR3 DNA: TGTGCCAGCTCACCTGCCTTCCCCGACAGGGAGACCCAGTACTTC; CDR3 protein: CASSPAFPDRETQYF
D gene: TRBD2; J gene: TRBJ2-7; clone size: once; V gene: TRBV7-9; CDR3 DNA: TGTGCCAGCAGCTTAGGACTAGCGGGGGGAACTACCTACGAGCAGTACTTC; CDR3 protein: CASSLGLAGGTTYEQYF
D gene: .; J gene: TRBJ1-1; clone size: .; V gene: TRBV7-8; CDR3 DNA: TGTGCCAGCAGCTTATTAGTGGGCACTGAAGCTTTCTTT; CDR3 protein: CASSLLVGTEAFF
D gene: .; J gene: TRBJ2-5; clone size: .; V gene: TRBV18; CDR3 DNA: TGTGCCAGCTCACCAATGGAGCAAGAGACCCAGTACTTC; CDR3 protein: CASSPMEQETQYF
D gene: .; J gene: TRBJ1-6; clone size: few; V gene: TRBV2; CDR3 DNA: TGTGCCAGCAGGGGGCTGGGAGATTCACCCCTCCACTTT; CDR3 protein: CASRGLGDSPLHF
D gene: TRBD2; J gene: TRBJ2-1; clone size: .; V gene: TRBV7-7; CDR3 DNA: TGTGCTAGCAGCTTATCTAGCGGGGTAGTTTATGAGCAGTTCTTC; CDR3 protein: CASSLSSGVVYEQFF
D gene: TRBD2; J gene: TRBJ2-3; clone size: .; V gene: TRBV7-8; CDR3 DNA: TGTGCCAGCAGCTTACCTAGCGGGGGAGGCACAGATACGCAGTATTTT; CDR3 protein: CASSLPSGGGTDTQYF
D gene: .; J gene: TRBJ2-7; clone size: .; V gene: TRBV29-1; CDR3 DNA: TGCAGCGTTGAAGGGACCGCCCGGGGCGAGCAGTACTTC; CDR3 protein: CSVEGTARGEQYF
D gene: .; J gene: TRBJ2-3; clone size: once; V gene: TRBV13; CDR3 DNA: TGTGCCAGCAGCTTAGGAATAGATACGCAGTATTTT; CDR3 protein: CASSLGIDTQYF
D gene: .; J gene: TRBJ2-1; clone size: .; V gene: TRBV6-1; CDR3 DNA: TGTGCCAGCAGTGAAGACTGGGCGAGTAGGGTCAATGAGCAGTTCTTC; CDR3 protein: CASSEDWASRVNEQFF
D gene: .; J gene: TRBJ1-4; clone size: .; V gene: TRBV30; CDR3 DNA: TGTGCCTGGAGTGGGGGTGGGCCGTATAATGAAAAACTGTTTTTT; CDR3 protein: CAWSGGGPYNEKLFF
D gene: TRBD2; J gene: TRBJ2-5; clone size: .; V gene: TRBV27; CDR3 DNA: TGTGCCAGTGCGAGGCGACGGGGAGGGGAGACCCAGTACTTC; CDR3 protein: CASARRRGGETQYF
D gene: .; J gene: TRBJ1-3; clone size: .; V gene: TRBV30; CDR3 DNA: TGTGCCTTCTGTGACTCTGGAAACACCATATATTTT; CDR3 protein: CAFCDSGNTIYF
D gene: .; J gene: TRBJ1-1; clone size: .; V gene: TRBV2; CDR3 DNA: TGTGCCAGCCTCGACCTTACAGCGAACACTGAAGCTTTCTTT; CDR3 protein: CASLDLTANTEAFF
D gene: TRBD2; J gene: TRBJ2-5; clone size: few; V gene: TRBV27; CDR3 DNA: TGTGCCACCCTCTCGGGACTAGGAGGAGAGACCCAGTACTTC; CDR3 protein: CATLSGLGGETQYF
D gene: .; J gene: TRBJ1-1; clone size: .; V gene: TRBV5-7; CDR3 DNA: TGTGCCAGCAGCTTGGATTCCACCGTCGGCACTGAAGCTTTCTTT; CDR3 protein: CASSLDSTVGTEAFF
D gene: .; J gene: TRBJ2-3; clone size: .; V gene: TRBV10-2; CDR3 DNA: TGCGCCAGCAGTGTAGAGGCAGATACGCAGTATTTT; CDR3 protein: CASSVEADTQYF
D gene: TRBD2; J gene: TRBJ2-1; clone size: .; V gene: TRBV9; CDR3 DNA: TGTGCCAGCAGCGTAGCTCCCTTACTAACGGGGGGGTCTAATGAGCAGTTCTTC; CDR3 protein: CASSVAPLLTGGSNEQFF
D gene: .; J gene: TRBJ1-6; clone size: few; V gene: TRBV30; CDR3 DNA: TGTGCCTGGAGTGTGTCCGGGACACTAAATTCACCCCTCCACTTT; CDR3 protein: CAWSVSGTLNSPLHF
D gene: .; J gene: TRBJ1-6; clone size: few; V gene: TRBV30; CDR3 DNA: TGTGCCTCTCACCCGGGAGGGTATTCACCCCTCCACTTT; CDR3 protein: CASHPGGYSPLHF